The rows below give T cell receptor beta chains drawn from one sample of a study of shared clonotypes between healthy human individuals. Assay used: immunoSEQ multiplex PCR; TCRdb lists only in-frame clones, some missing. The sample has roughly 2,000,000 clones, around 96% seen once. The sample comprised naive CD8+ T cells sorted from blood. The origin of the receptors is a man aged 18 to 30 in good health. The CDR3 runs from the conserved cysteine through the conserved F or W. D genes are given only for firm matches. Clone size is shown for a subset of rows, as once, few, many or a class of expanded clone.

v_gene	abundance	j_gene	d_gene	CDR3nt	CDR3aa
TRBV4-3	.	TRBJ1-3	.	TGCGCCAGCAGCCAAGATTTTATGGGCCTTAGTCGAGGAAACACCATATATTTT	CASSQDFMGLSRGNTIYF
TRBV4-1	.	TRBJ2-1	.	TGCGCCAGCAGCCAAGGAACAGAATACAATGAGCAGTTCTTC	CASSQGTEYNEQFF
TRBV4-1	.	TRBJ1-5	.	TGCGCCAGCAGCCAAGATCCGGGTCAGCCCCAGCATTTT	CASSQDPGQPQHF
TRBV7-6	.	TRBJ1-1	.	TGTGCCAGCAGCTTAGCGCTTGCGGGAAGTGAAGCTTTCTTT	CASSLALAGSEAFF
TRBV29-1	.	TRBJ1-2	.	TGCAGCGCCGACTCGGAACAACTTGGCTACACCTTC	CSADSEQLGYTF
TRBV5-4	.	TRBJ2-1	.	TGTGCCAGCAGCTTCCCGCCCATGGGTGAGCAGTTCTTC	CASSFPPMGEQFF
TRBV9	.	TRBJ2-1	TRBD1	TGTGCCAGCAGCGCAGAGACAGGGTTAATCGGCGATGAGCAGTTCTTC	CASSAETGLIGDEQFF
TRBV7-2	.	TRBJ2-3	TRBD2	TGTGCCAGCAGCTCTACCCTGACTAGCGGAGATACGCAGTATTTT	CASSSTLTSGDTQYF
TRBV9	.	TRBJ1-1	.	TGTGCCAGCAGCGTAGGTGGGGAGAGCACTGAAGCTTTCTTT	CASSVGGESTEAFF
TRBV5-1	.	TRBJ2-5	.	TGCGCCAGCAGCTTAACAGAGACCCAGTACTTC	CASSLTETQYF
TRBV5-5	.	TRBJ1-2	TRBD1	TGTGCCAGCAGGTTGGGACAGGGGAACTATGGCTACACCTTC	CASRLGQGNYGYTF
TRBV19	.	TRBJ2-1	.	TGTGCCAGTAGTATAGAAGGCCAGTACAATGAGCAGTTCTTC	CASSIEGQYNEQFF
TRBV5-1	.	TRBJ2-3	TRBD2	TGCGCCAGCAGCCTCGGACTAGACACAGATACGCAGTATTTT	CASSLGLDTDTQYF
TRBV27	.	TRBJ2-5	.	TGTGCCAGCGGCGAGTACCAAGAGACCCAGTACTTC	CASGEYQETQYF
TRBV29-1	.	TRBJ2-7	TRBD1	TGCAGCGCCGTGGGACAGGGATTGGACGAGCAGTACTTC	CSAVGQGLDEQYF
TRBV13	.	TRBJ2-1	TRBD1	TGTGCCAGCAGCTTAGGAGGGACAGGGGGTTATGAGCAGTTCTTC	CASSLGGTGGYEQFF
TRBV7-9	.	TRBJ2-1	.	TGTGCCAGCTATCTCCTGGGGAATGAGCAGTTCTTC	CASYLLGNEQFF
TRBV4-1	.	TRBJ2-5	TRBD1	TGCGCCAGCAGCCTTCGACAGGGCCAAGAGACCCAGTACTTC	CASSLRQGQETQYF
TRBV10-1	.	TRBJ2-1	TRBD2	TGCGCCAGCAGTGATAGCGGGGGGGACGATGAGCAGTTCTTC	CASSDSGGDDEQFF
TRBV7-2	.	TRBJ2-7	.	TGTGCCAGCAGCTTAACAGGACCGTACGAGCAGTACTTC	CASSLTGPYEQYF
TRBV28	.	TRBJ1-1	.	TGTGCCAGCAGTTTTGATGGTGACGGCACTGAAGCTTTCTTT	CASSFDGDGTEAFF
TRBV5-6	.	TRBJ2-7	TRBD1	TGTGCCAGCAGCCAAGGGACAGGGTTCTACGAGCAGTACTTC	CASSQGTGFYEQYF
TRBV27	.	TRBJ2-7	.	TGTGCCAGCAGTGAGGACGGCCCCTACGAGCAGTACTTC	CASSEDGPYEQYF
TRBV11-3	.	TRBJ2-1	.	TGTGCCAGCAGCTCCACGGACAATTACAATGAGCAGTTCTTC	CASSSTDNYNEQFF
TRBV19	.	TRBJ2-5	.	TGTGCCAGTTCCCTTACGGGAACGGGGGTGGAGACCCAGTACTTC	CASSLTGTGVETQYF
TRBV5-4	.	TRBJ2-5	.	TGTGCCAGCAGCTTGGCTCTGAGGGGGCAAGAGACCCAGTACTTC	CASSLALRGQETQYF
TRBV5-8	.	TRBJ2-5	TRBD1	TGTGCCAGCAGCTTGCCCCGGGACAGAAAGGAGACCCAGTACTTC	CASSLPRDRKETQYF
TRBV19	.	TRBJ1-2	TRBD1	TGTGCCATTGAGGGGGCCTCTGGTGGCTACACCTTC	CAIEGASGGYTF
TRBV7-8	.	TRBJ2-1	TRBD2	TGTGCCAGCAGCCCCCGACTAGCGGGAGGTCGCTACAATGAGCAGTTCTTC	CASSPRLAGGRYNEQFF
TRBV12-2	.	TRBJ1-4	.	TGTGCAAGTCGCTTAGGGGGACAGCTTAATGAAAAACTGTTTTTT	CASRLGGQLNEKLFF
TRBV14	.	TRBJ2-7	.	TGTGCCAGCAGCTGGGGGGACAGCGCCTACGAGCAGTACTTC	CASSWGDSAYEQYF
TRBV5-4	few	TRBJ2-2	.	TGTGCCAGCAGCTTGGCGGGGACCGGGGAGCTGTTTTTT	CASSLAGTGELFF
TRBV7-2	.	TRBJ2-4	.	TGTGCCGAGGACATTCAGTACTTC	CAEDIQYF
TRBV29-1	.	TRBJ2-7	TRBD2	TGCAGCGTTGAGCTGAAAGCGGGAGAATCTTCCTACGAGCAGTACTTC	CSVELKAGESSYEQYF
TRBV30	.	TRBJ1-5	TRBD1	TGTGCCTGGGAACAGGGGGCTTCGGGCAATCAGCCCCAGCATTTT	CAWEQGASGNQPQHF
TRBV10-2	.	TRBJ2-7	.	TGCGCCAGCAGTGAGTCCTACAGCCCCTACGAGCAGTACTTC	CASSESYSPYEQYF
TRBV6-5	.	TRBJ2-5	.	TGTGCCAGCAGAACCCATGGGACATCGGGGACCCAGTACTTC	CASRTHGTSGTQYF
TRBV2	.	TRBJ2-3	TRBD2	TGTGCCAGCAGTCAAACGGGACTAGCGGGGCCATTAAGACTCACAGATACGCAGTATTTT	CASSQTGLAGPLRLTDTQYF
TRBV11-2	.	TRBJ2-1	.	TGTGCCAGCAGCTTGGAGCATGAGCAGTTCTTC	CASSLEHEQFF
TRBV5-1	.	TRBJ2-7	.	TGCGCCAGCAGCTTGGGACACGGAGGAGCCTACGAGCAGTACTTC	CASSLGHGGAYEQYF
TRBV11-2	few	TRBJ2-2	.	TGTGCCAGCAGCTTAATTGAGACCGGGGAGCTGTTTTTT	CASSLIETGELFF
TRBV27	.	TRBJ2-2	TRBD1	TGTGCCAGCAGTTCCGACAGGGCCGGGGAGCTGTTTTTT	CASSSDRAGELFF
TRBV28	.	TRBJ1-2	.	TGTGCCAGCAGTCCTCTCGGAGGCTACACCTTC	CASSPLGGYTF
TRBV25-1	.	TRBJ2-5	.	TGTGCCAGCGGCGACCTACTGACAGAGTCTCAAGAGACCCAGTACTTC	CASGDLLTESQETQYF
TRBV5-6	.	TRBJ2-7	.	TGTGCCAGCAGCTTGATAAAGGAGCAGTACTTC	CASSLIKEQYF
TRBV6-1	.	TRBJ2-7	.	TGTGCCAGCAGTGGGGATAGAAGCTCCTACGAGCAGTACTTC	CASSGDRSSYEQYF
TRBV27	.	TRBJ2-2	.	TGTGCCAGCAGTTTTCTTTCGGACACCGACACCGGGGAGCTGTTTTTT	CASSFLSDTDTGELFF
TRBV6-1	.	TRBJ2-1	.	TGTGCCAGCAGTGAAGTAGAGGCAGGGTCCTACAATGAGCAGTTCTTC	CASSEVEAGSYNEQFF
TRBV4-1	.	TRBJ2-5	.	TGCGCCAGCAGCCAACCAGGGGTTCTTCAAGAGACCCAGTACTTC	CASSQPGVLQETQYF
TRBV14	.	TRBJ2-2	TRBD1	TGTGCCAGCAGCATACAGGGGTCCGGGGAGCTGTTTTTT	CASSIQGSGELFF
TRBV25-1	.	TRBJ1-5	TRBD1	TGTGCCAGCAGTGAGACAGGGTCACGCAATCAGCCCCAGCATTTT	CASSETGSRNQPQHF
TRBV13	.	TRBJ2-1	.	TGTGCCAGCAGCTTCGTAACCGGGACACGCAATGAGCAGTTCTTC	CASSFVTGTRNEQFF
TRBV4-1	.	TRBJ1-1	TRBD1	TGCGCCAGCAGCCAAATTCCGGGACAGGGGCCCAGCACTGAAGCTTTCTTT	CASSQIPGQGPSTEAFF
TRBV12-5	.	TRBJ2-5	TRBD2	TGTGCTAGTGGTTTCAAAGGGATACTAGCGGGAGAGGGGGAGACCCAGTACTTC	CASGFKGILAGEGETQYF
TRBV7-6	.	TRBJ2-2	.	TGTGCCAGCAGCCCGACCGGGGAGCTGTTTTTT	CASSPTGELFF